These 28 T cell receptor beta chains came from one sample sequenced in a study of T-cell reconstitution after alpha-beta-depleted transplantation in children (TCRdb year 2016). The treatment or condition label corresponds to: allogeneic hematopoietic cell transplantation with graft depleted of TCRalphabeta T cells and CD19 B cells. The library was produced with PCR. The reads were generated on an Illumina HiSeq 2500. TCR library preparation used molecular barcoding, with unique molecular identifiers applied to normalize quantification of the TCRbeta repertoire. TCRdb reworked the public reads: Q25 trimming with fastp, MiXCR clone assembly, productive beta chains retained. Each CDR3 protein appears once, grouped with its most common genes and DNA. The sample records a few hundred thousand distinct CDR3 sequences, 13% of which are singletons. The top ten clones comprise roughly 2.3% of the sample. The specimen was PBMCs, mostly from graft donor cells, collected 360 days after TCRalphabeta/CD19-depleted stem cell transplant. These receptors were obtained from a male patient aged 10-17 years who had a stem cell transplant for acute myeloid leukemia, so the T cells may come from the graft donor.

The chain uses TRBV5-1 and TRBJ1-1; D gene uncertain. Trimming left V 4 bases short and J 7 bases short, with 11 bases between. Germline values: CDR1 SGHRS, CDR2 YFSETQ. This CDR3 spans 12 amino acids. The CDR3 DNA reads as TGCGCCAGCAGCCCCTGGCAGTTTGAAGCTTTCTTT. This encodes CASSPWQFEAFF.

This clonotype came up many times. The chain combines TRBV28 with TRBJ2-1; D gene ambiguous. CDR3 length equals 12 residues. Trimming stripped 6 bases from V and 6 bases from J, with 9 bases between. Germline V gene sequence: CDR1 MDHEN, CDR2 SYDVKM. This chain's CDR3 is CASSSIFNEQFF. The DNA of the CDR3 is TGTGCCAGCAGCTCTATTTTCAATGAGCAGTTCTTC.

This clonotype appeared a few times. The J gene is TRBJ2-6, the V gene TRBV11-3, with a tentative D call TRBD2 (6 bases). Germline V gene lookup returns CDR1 SGHNT and CDR2 YENEEA. The CDR3 is 22 residues long. V lost 6 bases to trimming and J lost 0 bases, with 30 bases between them. The CDR3 sequence: CASRPREALSKPSSSGANVLTF. Here the CDR3 DNA reads TGTGCCAGCAGGCCTAGGGAGGCCCTCTCTAAACCATCGAGCTCTGGGGCCAACGTCCTGACTTTC.

The chain uses TRBV18 and TRBJ1-3, with D unresolved. The CDR3 runs 16 residues. The germline gives CDR1 KGHSH, CDR2 LQKENI. The ends were cut back, 2 bases at V and 0 bases at J, with 11 bases in the middle. This CDR3 is CASSPSRGASGNTIYF. In nucleotides, the CDR3 is TGTGCCAGCTCACCATCACGGGGAGCCTCTGGAAACACCATATATTTT. Full variable domain (outside the CDR3, taken from reference TRBV18 and TRBJ1-3): NAGVMQNPRHLVRRRGQEARLRCSPMKGHSHVYWYRQLPEEGLKFMVYLQKENIIDESGMPKERFSAEFPKEGPSILRIQQVVRGDSAAYFCASSPSRGASGNTIYFGEGSWLTVV.

This clonotype was seen repeatedly, ten times or more. J is TRBJ2-1 and V is TRBV25-1; 7 bases are a match to TRBD2. Germline-derived CDR1 and CDR2 are MGHDK and SYGVNS. The CDR3 extends over 13 amino acids. V trimming: 4 bases; J trimming: 4 bases; junction bases outside the gene matches: 1. The CDR3 DNA reads as TGTGCCAGCAGTGCGGGGGGTTACAATGAGCAGTTCTTC. Residues: CASSAGGYNEQFF.

This clonotype showed up many times. The gene calls are TRBV7-9 and TRBJ2-7, with D perhaps TRBD2 (7 bases). The CDR3 covers 15 residues. Germline V gene sequence: CDR1 SEHNR, CDR2 FQNEAQ (reference sequence). With 7 bases removed from V and 0 bases from J, the gap between germline ends came to 16 bases. DNA of the CDR3: TGTGCCAGCACCGAGATAGGGGGGGCCTCCTACGAGCAGTACTTC. Its translation: CASTEIGGASYEQYF.

This clonotype has only a few counts. The CDR3 DNA follows: TGTGCCTGGAGTCTTAAGGGGTCTGGAAACACCATATATTTT. This sequence encodes CAWSLKGSGNTIYF. The chain couples TRBV30 to TRBJ1-3, with a weak D call TRBD1 (5 bases). The germline V gene has CDR1 GTSNPN and CDR2 SVGIG (reference sequence). V shed 2 bases and J shed 1 base, with 9 bases lying between them. CDR3 length: 14 residues.

This clonotype turned up a few times. CDR3 region: CASSLAGVPYNEQFF. CDR3 DNA: TGTGCCAGCAGCCTTGCAGGGGTCCCTTACAATGAGCAGTTCTTC. The chain carries TRBV9 and TRBJ2-1, with a weak D call TRBD1 (6 bases). The germline V and J ends were trimmed by 4 bases and 4 bases, with 15 bases remaining between them. The germline V gene has CDR1 SGDLS and CDR2 YYNGEE. The CDR3 is 15 amino acids.

This clonotype was seen only a few times. The V call is TRBV5-8, the J call TRBJ2-5; the D gene is possibly TRBD2 (6 bases). The CDR3 sequence is 13 residues long. From germline, CDR1 is SGHTS and CDR2 YDEGEE. The V end lost 6 bases, the J end lost 2 bases, and 11 bases lay between the germline ends. This CDR3 is CASIPGEQETQYF. CDR3 sequence (DNA): TGTGCCAGCATCCCGGGGGAGCAAGAGACCCAGTACTTC.

This clonotype was seen only a few times. The V and J genes are TRBV12-3 or TRBV12-4 and TRBJ1-2, with D uncertain. Trimming left V 1 base short and J 4 bases short, with 13 bases between. CDR3 length equals 15 residues. The CDR3 spells CASSLGQASFYGYTF. The CDR3, as DNA: TGTGCCAGCAGTTTAGGTCAGGCCTCCTTCTATGGCTACACCTTC.

The chain employs TRBV11-2 and TRBJ2-1; D call uncertain. V shed 1 base and J shed 3 bases, with 13 bases lying between them. The CDR3 is 16 amino acids. Germline V CDR1 and CDR2: SGHAT, FQNNGV. The CDR3 here is CASSLVGLGNYNEQFF. The CDR3 nucleotides read TGTGCCAGCAGCTTAGTTGGTCTAGGGAACTACAATGAGCAGTTCTTC.

This clonotype was seen at least ten times. This chain joins TRBV20-1 and TRBJ2-1, with D perhaps being TRBD1 or TRBD2 (7 bases each). The CDR3 extends over 14 amino acids. Germline V gene sequence: CDR1 DFQATT, CDR2 SNEGSKA (reference sequence). The ends were cut back, 6 bases at V and 3 bases at J, with 15 bases in the middle. The CDR3 region has the DNA TGCAGTGCCAGGGGGGGTAGAAGCTACAATGAGCAGTTCTTC. Translation gives CSARGGRSYNEQFF.

This clonotype occurred a few times. This chain links TRBV6-2 or TRBV6-3 with TRBJ2-2; a possible D gene is TRBD2 (5 bases). V lost 6 bases to trimming and J lost 8 bases, with 16 bases between them. CDR3 length: 14 residues. CDR1 is MNHEY and CDR2 is SVGEGT in the germline V gene. The CDR3 protein is CASRRLMIKGELFF. CDR3 bases: TGTGCCAGCAGACGACTAATGATCAAAGGGGAGCTGTTTTTT.

The CDR3 is CASSQRGLAGQTWNEQFF. The CDR3 bases are TGTGCCAGCAGCCAAAGGGGACTAGCGGGACAGACCTGGAATGAGCAGTTCTTC. The chain joins TRBV4-2 to TRBJ2-1; TRBD2 aligns across 13 bases. From germline, CDR1 is LGHNA and CDR2 YNFKEQ. CDR3 length: 18 amino acids. Unmatched junction bases numbered 11, after V lost 2 bases and J lost 7 bases.

The rearrangement joins TRBV7-8 to TRBJ2-7, with 10 bases that match TRBD2. The CDR3 extends over 15 amino acids. The germline CDR1 and CDR2 sequences are SGHVS and FQNEAQ. Germline trimming cut 3 bases from V and 6 bases from J; bases unmatched to any gene: 8. CDR3 coding DNA: TGTGCCAGCAGCTTCAGCGGGAGGGCCTCTCCCGAGCAGTACTTC. It yields the protein CASSFSGRASPEQYF.

This clonotype came up many times. The CDR3 region is CASSHGLAGGSYNEQFF. CDR3 nucleotide sequence: TGCGCCAGCAGCCACGGACTAGCGGGAGGGTCCTACAATGAGCAGTTCTTC. The chain links TRBV4-3 to TRBJ2-1, with TRBD2 matching over 15 bases. Trimming took 3 bases from V and 1 from J; bases not matched to a gene: 1. CDR3 length: 17 amino acids. Germline CDR1 reads LGHNA; CDR2 reads YSLEER.

This clonotype has a handful of counts. V is TRBV12-3 or TRBV12-4 and J is TRBJ2-7; TRBD1 agrees at 10 bases. The J segment lost 8 bases and the V segment lost 5 bases, leaving 6 bases of the junction unmatched. The length of the CDR3 is 13 residues. CDR3 loop: CASSPRDRGKQYF. For the CDR3, the DNA is TGTGCCAGCAGTCCGCGGGACAGGGGCAAGCAGTACTTC.

V and J are TRBV20-1 and TRBJ2-1, with D maybe TRBD2 (6 bases). The CDR3 spans 14 residues. Germline V gene lookup returns CDR1 DFQATT and CDR2 SNEGSKA (reference sequence). V dropped 8 bases and J dropped 3 bases, with 17 bases sitting between them. CDR3 in DNA: TGCAGTTTTGAATGGGCTAGCGACTACAATGAGCAGTTCTTC. Its protein is CSFEWASDYNEQFF.

The V call is TRBV20-1, the J call TRBJ2-6, with D possibly being TRBD2 (5 bases). V was clipped by 6 bases and J by 2 bases, with 11 bases between them. The CDR3 is made up of 14 amino acids. Germline V gives CDR1 DFQATT, CDR2 SNEGSKA (reference sequence). The CDR3 DNA sequence: TGCAGTGCAGTCGACGGGGCTGGGGCCAACGTCCTGACTTTC. Translation: CSAVDGAGANVLTF.

The sample holds a few counts of this clonotype. The chain joins TRBV6-1 to TRBJ2-2; D might be TRBD1 (5 bases). Per the germline V gene, CDR1 is MNHNS and CDR2 is SASEGT. The CDR3 is 16 amino acids. Trimming removed 5 bases at V and 1 base at J, with 14 bases between. Here the CDR3 DNA reads TGTGCCAGCAGTCGCACCTGGGGCCAGAACACCGGGGAGCTGTTTTTT. Its protein product is CASSRTWGQNTGELFF.

The V gene is TRBV29-1, the J gene TRBJ1-4; D not resolved. The CDR3 sequence is 13 residues long. Trimming took 4 bases from V and 2 from J, leaving 8 bases between them. CDR1 and CDR2 (germline): SQVTM, ANQGSEA. CDR3 in amino acids: CSVAQATNEKLFF. The CDR3 DNA sequence: TGCAGCGTTGCGCAAGCTACTAATGAAAAACTGTTTTTT.

The table lists this clonotype with a few counts. The gene calls are TRBV15 and TRBJ2-1, with 8 nucleotides matching TRBD1. The CDR3 is 14 amino acids. The germline gives CDR1 LNHNV, CDR2 YYDKDF (reference sequence). Trimming at V came to 0 bases and at J to 8 bases, leaving 3 bases not matched to a gene. The CDR3 sequence: CATSREAGGHEQFF. In DNA, the CDR3 is TGTGCCACCAGCAGAGAGGCAGGGGGCCATGAGCAGTTCTTC. Complete variable domain (other parts from reference TRBV15 and TRBJ2-1): DAMVIQNPRYQVTQFGKPVTLSCSQTLNHNVMYWYQQKSSQAPKLLFHYYDKDFNNEADTPDNFQSRRPNTSFCFLDIRSPGLGDTAMYLCATSREAGGHEQFFGPGTRLTVL.

This clonotype was detected many times. The chain recombines TRBV5-1 with TRBJ2-1; tentative D call: TRBD1 (7 bases). Trimming left V 1 base short and J 0 bases short, with 8 bases between. The CDR3 totals 15 residues. Germline CDR1 and CDR2: SGHRS and YFSETQ. CDR3 sequence reads: CASSLQGGSYNEQFF. DNA for the CDR3: TGCGCCAGCAGCTTGCAGGGGGGCTCCTACAATGAGCAGTTCTTC.

This sequence joins TRBV10-3 and TRBJ2-3, with unresolved D. Between the trimmed V and J ends, which lost 8 bases and 4 bases, there was a span of 7 bases. The V gene's germline CDR1 is ENHRY and CDR2 SYGVKD. This CDR3 contains 11 residues. CDR3 region: CAIGRADTQYF. The CDR3 DNA follows: TGTGCCATCGGAAGGGCAGATACGCAGTATTTT.

CDR3: CASSQEGAGETQYF. The DNA of the CDR3 is TGCGCCAGCAGCCAAGAGGGCGCGGGAGAGACCCAGTACTTC. The chain is built from TRBV4-3 and TRBJ2-5; D is possibly TRBD2 (5 bases). Germline CDR1 and CDR2: LGHNA and YSLEER. The CDR3 runs to 14 residues. V was clipped by 0 bases and J by 4 bases, with 9 bases between them.

The chain employs TRBV28 and TRBJ2-5, with D maybe TRBD1 (5 bases). The CDR3 runs to 14 residues. Trimming took 5 bases from V and 5 from J, leaving 15 bases between them. CDR1 and CDR2 (germline): MDHEN, SYDVKM. This chain's CDR3 is CASSPKAGKETQYF. CDR3 sequence (DNA): TGTGCCAGCAGTCCAAAGGCAGGGAAGGAGACCCAGTACTTC.

This clonotype has at least ten counts. The chain couples TRBV2 to TRBJ2-7; D is undetermined. The germline V gene has CDR1 SNHLY and CDR2 FYNNEI. The CDR3 length is 13 residues. V lost 3 bases, J lost 0 bases, and 6 bases lay in between. The DNA of the CDR3 is TGTGCCAGCAGTGAGGTTGGCTCCTACGAGCAGTACTTC. Protein product: CASSEVGSYEQYF.

The chain employs TRBV30 and TRBJ1-2; TRBD1 aligns across 12 bases. The CDR3 has 13 amino acids. V was clipped by 8 bases and J by 7 bases; unmatched bases: 8. From germline, CDR1 is GTSNPN and CDR2 SVGIG (reference sequence). CDR3 residues: CATGDRGHGGYTF. Written as DNA, the CDR3 is TGTGCCACAGGGGACAGGGGGCACGGTGGCTACACCTTC.